In its sample, the clone carrying this T cell receptor (beta chain) was seen many times. Antigen: not known. The data are from a study of T cells in Graves' hyperthyroidism and ophthalmopathy. Graves' hyperthyroidism is called stable when ophthalmopathy does not progress within 18 months. Any patient presenting with uncontrolled infection, other autoimmune disease, pregnancy or lactation was left out. PBMCs were sourced from approximately 9 ml fresh peripheral blood. Researchers took RNA transcripts and amplified the TCR beta CDR3 regions from them. With the HTBI primer set, the TCR CDR3 went through a first round of RT-PCR. Via MiXCR, TCRdb re-called the multiplex PCR reads, giving one row per CDR3 protein. Here the sample spans 460,000 or so distinct CDR3 sequences, around 14% being singletons. The study, taken as a whole, reports: In validation, the model predicted ophthalmopathy. These predictions came a median roughly 7.1 months before onset.

This CDR3 comprises 14 residues. Between the trimmed V and J ends, which lost 0 bases and 6 bases, there was a span of 12 bases. Germline assignment: CDR1 ENHRY and CDR2 SYGVKD. What was sequenced was blood. The genes are TRBV10-3 and TRBJ2-7; TRBD1 might be the D (6 bases). This sequence was found in a woman aged 18-30 years with Graves' hyperthyroidism. CDR3 loop: CAISESAVRGEQYF. CDR3 DNA sequence: TGTGCCATCAGTGAGTCAGCGGTCAGGGGCGAGCAGTACTTC.